In this sample, the clone carrying this TCR beta chain turned up once. CDR3 size: 12 residues. V lost 5 bases, J lost 9 bases, and 12 bases lay in between. The germline V gene has CDR1 SGHTA and CDR2 FQGNSA. Time point indicated: peripheral blood 6 weeks after treatment start. Anywhere from 1 to 8 samples came from each patient, spanning pretreatment and on-treatment. The data derive from a study of PD-L1 blockade in urothelial cancer. For the study at large: Blood was tested 3 weeks (second dose) and 6 weeks into treatment.

Repertoires were generated with immunoSEQ multiplex PCR, while TCRdb's copy carries only in-frame clones and drops some. The sample consists of about 43,000 clones, roughly 80% of them appearing once. The clonotype was recovered from a man aged 55 to 70 with urothelial cancer. Material: PBMCs, obtained around atezolizumab (anti-PD-L1) treatment. The chain combines TRBV7-2 with TRBJ2-3; no reliable D call. This CDR3 is CASSPQRYTQYF. In DNA, the CDR3 is TGTGCCAGCAGCCCGCAACGGTACACGCAGTATTTT.